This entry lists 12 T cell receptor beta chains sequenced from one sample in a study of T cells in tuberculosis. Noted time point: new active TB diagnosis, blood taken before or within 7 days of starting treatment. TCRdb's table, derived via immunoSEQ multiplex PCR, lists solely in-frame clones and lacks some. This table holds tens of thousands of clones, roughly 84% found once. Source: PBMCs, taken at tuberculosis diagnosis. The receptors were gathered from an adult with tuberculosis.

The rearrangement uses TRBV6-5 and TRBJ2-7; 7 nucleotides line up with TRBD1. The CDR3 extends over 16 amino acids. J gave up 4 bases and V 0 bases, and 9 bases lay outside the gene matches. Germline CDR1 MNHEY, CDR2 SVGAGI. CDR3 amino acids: CASSYSSEGAQYEQYF. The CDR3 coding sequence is TGTGCCAGCAGTTACTCCTCCGAGGGGGCCCAATACGAGCAGTACTTC.

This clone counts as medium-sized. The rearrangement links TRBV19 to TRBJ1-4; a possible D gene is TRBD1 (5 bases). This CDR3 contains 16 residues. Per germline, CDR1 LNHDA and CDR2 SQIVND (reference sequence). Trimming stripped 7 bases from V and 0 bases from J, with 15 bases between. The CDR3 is CASTNRLLATNEKLFF. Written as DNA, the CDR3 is TGTGCCAGTACCAACAGGTTACTTGCAACTAATGAAAAACTGTTTTTT.

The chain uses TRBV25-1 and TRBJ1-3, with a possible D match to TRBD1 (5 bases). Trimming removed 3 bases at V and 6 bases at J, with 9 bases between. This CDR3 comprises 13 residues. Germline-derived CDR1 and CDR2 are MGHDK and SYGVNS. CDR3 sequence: CASSEVGANTIYF. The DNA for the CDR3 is TGTGCCAGCAGTGAGGTAGGGGCAAACACCATATATTTT.

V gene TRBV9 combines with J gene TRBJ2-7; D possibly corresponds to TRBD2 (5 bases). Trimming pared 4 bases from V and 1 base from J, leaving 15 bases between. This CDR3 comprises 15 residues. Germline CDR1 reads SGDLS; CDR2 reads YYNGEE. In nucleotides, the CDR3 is TGTGCCAGCAGCCCTTCCTCAGCGGCTTCCTACGAGCAGTACTTC. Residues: CASSPSSAASYEQYF.

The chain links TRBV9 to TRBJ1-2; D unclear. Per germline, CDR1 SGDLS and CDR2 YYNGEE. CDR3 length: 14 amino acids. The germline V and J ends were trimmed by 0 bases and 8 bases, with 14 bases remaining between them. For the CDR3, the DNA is TGTGCCAGCAGCGTAGGAATGCTACTATGGGGCTACACCTTC. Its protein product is CASSVGMLLWGYTF.

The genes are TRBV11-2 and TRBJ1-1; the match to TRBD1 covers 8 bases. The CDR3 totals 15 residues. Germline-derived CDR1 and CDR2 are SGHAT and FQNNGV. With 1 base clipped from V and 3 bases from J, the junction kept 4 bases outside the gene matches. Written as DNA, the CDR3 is TGTGCCAGCAGCTTAGGTTCGGACAGGGACACTGAAGCTTTCTTT. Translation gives CASSLGSDRDTEAFF.

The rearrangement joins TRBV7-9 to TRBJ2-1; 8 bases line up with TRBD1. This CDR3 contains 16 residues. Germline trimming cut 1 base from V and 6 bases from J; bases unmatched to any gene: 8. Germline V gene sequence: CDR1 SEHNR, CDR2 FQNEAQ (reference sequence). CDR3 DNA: TGTGCCAGCAGCTTAGGGACAGGGTACCCTTTCAATGAGCAGTTCTTC. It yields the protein CASSLGTGYPFNEQFF.

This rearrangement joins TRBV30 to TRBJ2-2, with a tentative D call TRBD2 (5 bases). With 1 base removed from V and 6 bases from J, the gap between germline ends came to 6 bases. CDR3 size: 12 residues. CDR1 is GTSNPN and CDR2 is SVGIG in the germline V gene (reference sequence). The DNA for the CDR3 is TGTGCCTGGAGTGGGGAGTCCGGGGAGCTGTTTTTT. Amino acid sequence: CAWSGESGELFF.

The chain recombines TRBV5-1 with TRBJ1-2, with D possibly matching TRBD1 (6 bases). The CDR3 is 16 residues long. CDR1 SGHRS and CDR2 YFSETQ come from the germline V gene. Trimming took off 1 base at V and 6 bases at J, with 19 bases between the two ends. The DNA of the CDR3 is TGCGCCAGCAGCTTGAATGGGGACAATCGAGGTAATGGCTACACCTTC. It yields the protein CASSLNGDNRGNGYTF.

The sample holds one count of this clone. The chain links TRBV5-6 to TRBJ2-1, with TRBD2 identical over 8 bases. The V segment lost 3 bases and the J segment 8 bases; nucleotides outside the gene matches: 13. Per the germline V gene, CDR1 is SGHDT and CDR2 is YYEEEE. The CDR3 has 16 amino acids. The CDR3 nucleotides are TGTGCCAGCAGCTCCCGGGGTACGGGGGGGCCGTATGAGCAGTTCTTC. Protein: CASSSRGTGGPYEQFF.

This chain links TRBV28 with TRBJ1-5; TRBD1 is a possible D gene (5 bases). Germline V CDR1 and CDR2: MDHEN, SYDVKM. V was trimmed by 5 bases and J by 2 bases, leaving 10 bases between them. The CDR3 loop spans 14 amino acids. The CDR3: CASSPPGRNQPQHF. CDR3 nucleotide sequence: TGTGCCAGCAGTCCCCCAGGGCGCAATCAGCCCCAGCATTTT. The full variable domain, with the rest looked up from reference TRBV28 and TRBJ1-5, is DVKVTQSSRYLVKRTGEKVFLECVQDMDHENMFWYRQDPGLGLRLIYFSYDVKMKEKGDIPEGYSVSREKKERFSLILESASTNQTSMYLCASSPPGRNQPQHFGDGTRLSIL.

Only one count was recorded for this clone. This CDR3 is CASSLAGMAGIQYF. As DNA, the CDR3 is TGTGCCAGCAGCTTAGCCGGGATGGCAGGCATTCAGTACTTC. The chain uses TRBV5-4 and TRBJ2-4; TRBD2 is a possible D gene (5 bases). The CDR3 is 14 residues long. Germline V CDR1 and CDR2: SGHNT, YYREEE (reference sequence). V lost 2 bases and J lost 9, with 15 bases in between.